The rows below give T cell receptor beta chains drawn from one sample of a study of blood T cell repertoires in COVID-19. Profiled with immunoSEQ multiplex PCR; TCRdb holds only in-frame clones, not every one. The sample has approximately 70,000 clones; 79% are singletons. What was sequenced was peripheral blood. These receptors came from a woman of 80 years or more with active or convalescent COVID-19. The CDR3 runs from the conserved cysteine through the conserved F or W. Rows give clone size only sometimes, using once, few, many, or a class for an expanded clone.

CDR3,J,V,size
CAWSRTSGSSYEQYF,TRBJ2-7,TRBV30,-
CASSYSNPAAGDKPYEQYF,TRBJ2-7,TRBV6-2/TRBV6-3,-
CASSIIAPGQGYGYTF,TRBJ1-2,TRBV28,few
CASSRFQRQNNQPQHF,TRBJ1-5,TRBV2,-
CASSPWRILTDTQYF,TRBJ2-3,TRBV27,-
CASSPIGGPHEQYF,TRBJ2-7,TRBV7-9,-
CASSPQGGGVGSYNSPLHF,TRBJ1-6,TRBV27,once
CASSLRLAGGWADTQYF,TRBJ2-3,TRBV11-2,few
CASTQRGGRDTQYF,TRBJ2-3,TRBV6-5,-
CATSDPRLGLAGEAVETQYF,TRBJ2-5,TRBV24-1,-
CASSPEGELFF,TRBJ2-2,TRBV18,-
CASSLDGLASYNEQFF,TRBJ2-1,TRBV11-2,-
CASSQGRGKGDQETQYF,TRBJ2-5,TRBV4-3,-
CASRLGLAGNTGELFF,TRBJ2-2,TRBV4-3,-
CASSPRDREISAFF,TRBJ1-1,TRBV9,-
CASRLDRASGNTIYF,TRBJ1-3,TRBV6-5,-
CASSLESQGSLAKNIQYF,TRBJ2-4,TRBV11-2,-
CASSPTMWRNEQYF,TRBJ2-7,TRBV7-8,once
CATQVRQGFEQFF,TRBJ2-1,TRBV10-3,-
CASRLGAEAFF,TRBJ1-1,TRBV2,-
CASSLTGPGGTEAFF,TRBJ1-1,TRBV11-3,-
CASSRTDKNIQYF,TRBJ2-4,TRBV5-1,-
CASSQDIGLAGADTQYF,TRBJ2-3,TRBV14,once
CAWSSAGVQPQHF,TRBJ1-5,TRBV30,-
CASSLAGQGARNEQFF,TRBJ2-1,TRBV5-4,-
CASSPQGAGSKPFF,TRBJ2-1,TRBV6-2/TRBV6-3,-
CASSFHAPRNQPQHF,TRBJ1-5,TRBV28,once
CASSIVIANTEAFF,TRBJ1-1,TRBV19,few
CASRSGQGSYNEQFF,TRBJ2-1,TRBV6-5,-
CASIRRNSINTEAFF,TRBJ1-1,TRBV28,-
CASSPLRGVDTQYF,TRBJ2-3,TRBV19,few